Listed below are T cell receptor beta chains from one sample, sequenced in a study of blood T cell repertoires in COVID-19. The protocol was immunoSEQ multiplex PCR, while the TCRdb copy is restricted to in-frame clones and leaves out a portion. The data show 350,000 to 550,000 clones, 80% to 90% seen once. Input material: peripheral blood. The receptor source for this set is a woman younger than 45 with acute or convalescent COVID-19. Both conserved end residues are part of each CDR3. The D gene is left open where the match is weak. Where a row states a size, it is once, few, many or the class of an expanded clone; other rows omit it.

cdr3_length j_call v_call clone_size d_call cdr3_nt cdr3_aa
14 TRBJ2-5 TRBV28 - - TGTGCCAGCGGATACCGGCGGGCGGAAGAGACCCAGTACTTC CASGYRRAEETQYF
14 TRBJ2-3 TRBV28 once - TGTGCCAGCAGTCCGCATGGCAGCACAGATACGCAGTATTTT CASSPHGSTDTQYF
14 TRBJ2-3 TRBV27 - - TGTGCCAGCAGTTTATCTAGGGGTTGGGATACGCAGTATTTT CASSLSRGWDTQYF
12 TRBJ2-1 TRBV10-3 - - TGTGCCATCAGTGAGCCGTACAATGAGCAGTTCTTC CAISEPYNEQFF
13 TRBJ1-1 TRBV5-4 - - TGTGCCAGCAGCTGGGGAGGACAACGTGAAGCTTTCTTT CASSWGGQREAFF
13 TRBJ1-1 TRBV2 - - TGTGCCAGCGAGGGCGGTCTGAACACTGAAGCTTTCTTT CASEGGLNTEAFF
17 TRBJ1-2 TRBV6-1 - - TGTGCCAGCAGTGACCGTACGACACGGAGTGGAGGGTATGGCTACACCTTC CASSDRTTRSGGYGYTF
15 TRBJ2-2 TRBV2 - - TGTGCCAGCAGTGAATACGGGGGGAACACCGGGGAGCTGTTTTTT CASSEYGGNTGELFF
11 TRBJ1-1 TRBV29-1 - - TGCAGCGTGGGGCGAGTCACTGAAGCTTTCTTT CSVGRVTEAFF
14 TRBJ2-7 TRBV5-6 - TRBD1 TGTGCCAGCAGCTTGGTTACAGGGGTGGGGGAGCAGTACTTC CASSLVTGVGEQYF
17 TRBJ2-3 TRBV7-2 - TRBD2 TGTGCCAGCAGCTTAGGGGCTGGGCTAGCGGTGACAGATACGCAGTATTTT CASSLGAGLAVTDTQYF
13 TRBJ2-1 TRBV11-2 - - TGTGCCAGCAGCTTAGTTTCAGGTCATGAGCAGTTCTTC CASSLVSGHEQFF
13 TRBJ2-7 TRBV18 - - TGTGCCAGCTCAGTTGGACAGCCCTACGAGCAGTACTTC CASSVGQPYEQYF
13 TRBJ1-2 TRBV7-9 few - TGTGCCAGCAGCTTAGCCGCCAGCTATGGCTACACCTTC CASSLAASYGYTF
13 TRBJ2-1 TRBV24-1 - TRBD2 TGTGCCACCACCCCCGGGGGGGGCAATGAGCAGTTCTTC CATTPGGGNEQFF
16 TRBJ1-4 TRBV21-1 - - TGTGCCAGCAGCAAATCCCGGGACAGGCAGAATGAAAAACTGTTTTTT CASSKSRDRQNEKLFF
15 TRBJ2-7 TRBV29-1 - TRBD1 TGCAGCGTAATCCCGAGGGACAGGTCACCCTACGAGCAGTACTTC CSVIPRDRSPYEQYF
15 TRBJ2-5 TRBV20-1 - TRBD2 TGCAGTGCTAGTGGTTCTGGACTAGCCTTCGAGACCCAGTACTTC CSASGSGLAFETQYF
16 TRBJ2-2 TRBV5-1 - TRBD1 TGCGCCAGCAGCTTACAGGGGGCTTCGAACACCGGGGAGCTGTTTTTT CASSLQGASNTGELFF
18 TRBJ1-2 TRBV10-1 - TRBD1 TGCGCCAGCAGTACAACCCGGGACAGGGGAGAGTGTTTCTATGGCTACACCTTC CASSTTRDRGECFYGYTF
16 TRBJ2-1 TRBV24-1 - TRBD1 TGTGCCACCAGTGATATCCGGACAGGGTTTGGCAATGAGCAGTTCTTC CATSDIRTGFGNEQFF
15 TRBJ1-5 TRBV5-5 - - TGTGCCAGCAGCTTGGGAGGGAATAGCAATCAGCCCCAGCATTTT CASSLGGNSNQPQHF
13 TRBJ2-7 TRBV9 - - TGTGCCAGCAGCGCCGCGACAGGTGACGAGCAGTACTTC CASSAATGDEQYF
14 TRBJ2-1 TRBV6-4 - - TGTGCCAGCAGTAGAGAGAGCTCCTACAATGAGCAGTTCTTC CASSRESSYNEQFF
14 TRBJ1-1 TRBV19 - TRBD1 TGTGCCAGTAGTACAGGGGGTTCTATACCTGAAGCTTTCTTT CASSTGGSIPEAFF
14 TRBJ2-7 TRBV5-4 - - TGTGCCAGCAGCTTGGTGGGTTCGGGGGACGAGCAGTACTTC CASSLVGSGDEQYF
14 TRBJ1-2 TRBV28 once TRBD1 TGTGCCAGCAGTTTAACAGGGGGCAATCGGGGCTACACCTTC CASSLTGGNRGYTF
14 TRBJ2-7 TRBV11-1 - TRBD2 TGTGCCAGCAACACCGTTGGCGGGGGCTACGAGCAGTACTTC CASNTVGGGYEQYF